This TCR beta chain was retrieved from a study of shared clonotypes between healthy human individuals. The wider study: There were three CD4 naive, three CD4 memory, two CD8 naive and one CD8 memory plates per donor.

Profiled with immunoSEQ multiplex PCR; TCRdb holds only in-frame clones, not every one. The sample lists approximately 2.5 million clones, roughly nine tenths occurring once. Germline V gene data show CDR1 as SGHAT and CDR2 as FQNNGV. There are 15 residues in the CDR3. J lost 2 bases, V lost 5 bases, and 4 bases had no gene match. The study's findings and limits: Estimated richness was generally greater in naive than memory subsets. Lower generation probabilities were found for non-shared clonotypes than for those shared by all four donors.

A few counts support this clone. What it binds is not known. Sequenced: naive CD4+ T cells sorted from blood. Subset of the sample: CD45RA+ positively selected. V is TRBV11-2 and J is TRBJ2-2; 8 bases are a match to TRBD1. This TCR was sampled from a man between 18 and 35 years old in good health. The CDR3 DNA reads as TGTGCCAGCAGCCCCGGACAGGGTAACACCGGGGAGCTGTTTTTT. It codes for CASSPGQGNTGELFF.